These T cell receptor beta chains were read from a single sample in a study of blood T cells in healthy people across ages. TCRdb used MiXCR to reprocess the 5' RACE reads, holding one entry per CDR3 protein. This repertoire shows 730,000 or so distinct CDR3 sequences, roughly two fifths found once; its top ten account for roughly 19%. The sample consisted of blood. The receptors come from a woman between 55 and 75 years old in good health. The CDR3 runs from the conserved cysteine through the conserved F or W. The order of the fields is D gene, clone size, V gene, J gene, CDR3 DNA, CDR3 protein. D genes are given only for firm matches. Clone size is not always given. Where it is, it says once, few, many or a class for expanded clones.

d_call: .; clone_size: many; v_call: TRBV2; j_call: TRBJ2-4; cdr3_nt: TGTGCCAGCACCCCTTCCGAGGCAGAAAACATTCAGTACTTC; cdr3_aa: CASTPSEAENIQYF
d_call: TRBD2; clone_size: few; v_call: TRBV27; j_call: TRBJ2-1; cdr3_nt: TGTGCCAGCAGTTGGGGGGACTACCAATACAATGAGCAGTTCTTC; cdr3_aa: CASSWGDYQYNEQFF
d_call: .; clone_size: few; v_call: TRBV15; j_call: TRBJ2-7; cdr3_nt: TGTGCCACCAGCAGAGCCCGACCGGGACGGAGCTCCTACGAGCAGTACTTC; cdr3_aa: CATSRARPGRSSYEQYF
d_call: .; clone_size: .; v_call: TRBV20-1; j_call: TRBJ2-7; cdr3_nt: TGCAGTGCTAGAGTGGGGAGCATTAACGGGATCTACGAGCAGTACTTC; cdr3_aa: CSARVGSINGIYEQYF
d_call: TRBD1; clone_size: few; v_call: TRBV18; j_call: TRBJ1-2; cdr3_nt: TGTGCCAGCTCGACAGGGGAGGACCATGGCTACACCTTC; cdr3_aa: CASSTGEDHGYTF
d_call: .; clone_size: .; v_call: TRBV10-3; j_call: TRBJ2-3; cdr3_nt: TGTGCCATCAGTGATAGGACGGTCACAGATACGCAGTATTTT; cdr3_aa: CAISDRTVTDTQYF
d_call: .; clone_size: .; v_call: TRBV4-1; j_call: TRBJ2-7; cdr3_nt: TGCGCCAGCAGCCAAGCAGGGTCCCCGGACAATGAGCAGTACTTC; cdr3_aa: CASSQAGSPDNEQYF
d_call: TRBD1; clone_size: many; v_call: TRBV20-1; j_call: TRBJ2-5; cdr3_nt: TGCAGTGCTACATACCGGGACAGGCAAGAGACCCAGTACTTC; cdr3_aa: CSATYRDRQETQYF
d_call: .; clone_size: .; v_call: TRBV12-3/TRBV12-4; j_call: TRBJ2-7; cdr3_nt: TGTGCCAGCAGTCGTGACAGCGCCTACTACGAGCAGTACTTC; cdr3_aa: CASSRDSAYYEQYF
d_call: .; clone_size: few; v_call: TRBV20-1; j_call: TRBJ2-1; cdr3_nt: TGCAGTGCTAGCGGGAGCTCTTACATCAATGAGCAGTTCTTC; cdr3_aa: CSASGSSYINEQFF
d_call: .; clone_size: .; v_call: TRBV20-1; j_call: TRBJ2-5; cdr3_nt: TGCAGTGCTAGTGTGGCTAGCGTCGAGAGGGAGACCCAGTACTTC; cdr3_aa: CSASVASVERETQYF
d_call: .; clone_size: few; v_call: TRBV20-1; j_call: TRBJ2-5; cdr3_nt: TGCAGTGCTCCCCACCCTGGAGAGACCCAGTACTTC; cdr3_aa: CSAPHPGETQYF
d_call: .; clone_size: few; v_call: TRBV7-3; j_call: TRBJ2-1; cdr3_nt: TGTGCCAGCAGCTTTGTGGGGGACAATGAGCAGTTCTTC; cdr3_aa: CASSFVGDNEQFF
d_call: TRBD1; clone_size: few; v_call: TRBV7-8; j_call: TRBJ1-2; cdr3_nt: TGTGCCAGCAGCCACCGGGACAGGGGACGGTATGGCTACACCTTC; cdr3_aa: CASSHRDRGRYGYTF
d_call: TRBD1; clone_size: .; v_call: TRBV30; j_call: TRBJ2-2; cdr3_nt: TGTGCCTGGAGTGGGGATCGGACAGGGATTGGCACCGGGGAGCTGTTTTTT; cdr3_aa: CAWSGDRTGIGTGELFF
d_call: .; clone_size: few; v_call: TRBV9; j_call: TRBJ2-7; cdr3_nt: TGTGCCAGCAGCGCTCCTCCGCCTACCGGGCCAAGGGGCTACGAGCAGTACTTC; cdr3_aa: CASSAPPPTGPRGYEQYF
d_call: .; clone_size: once; v_call: TRBV7-8; j_call: TRBJ2-4; cdr3_nt: TGTGCCAGCAGCTTAAAAGCAGCGGGCACCGCCAAAAACATTCAGTACTTC; cdr3_aa: CASSLKAAGTAKNIQYF
d_call: .; clone_size: .; v_call: TRBV20-1; j_call: TRBJ2-2; cdr3_nt: TGCAGTGCTAGAGATGGAAGGGGTGCCGGGGAGCTGTTTTTT; cdr3_aa: CSARDGRGAGELFF
d_call: TRBD2; clone_size: few; v_call: TRBV20-1; j_call: TRBJ2-2; cdr3_nt: TGCAGTGCTAGGGCGGGGGCGAACACCGGGGAGCTGTTTTTT; cdr3_aa: CSARAGANTGELFF
d_call: .; clone_size: .; v_call: TRBV19; j_call: TRBJ2-1; cdr3_nt: TGTGCCAGTAGTACCATACAGGCGAATGAGCAGTTCTTC; cdr3_aa: CASSTIQANEQFF
d_call: .; clone_size: .; v_call: TRBV21-1; j_call: TRBJ2-1; cdr3_nt: TGTGCCAGAAGCAAAGGGACTAGCGGGGGGCAGTTCTTC; cdr3_aa: CARSKGTSGGQFF
d_call: TRBD2; clone_size: .; v_call: TRBV3-1; j_call: TRBJ2-5; cdr3_nt: TGTGCCAGCGGAACTAGCGGGCTATCCTACAATGAGCAGTACTTC; cdr3_aa: CASGTSGLSYNEQYF
d_call: .; clone_size: few; v_call: TRBV18; j_call: TRBJ1-5; cdr3_nt: TGTGCCAGCTCACCAGTCGTCGTGGGGAGGGGAGGCGGCAATCAGCCCCAGCATTTT; cdr3_aa: CASSPVVVGRGGGNQPQHF
d_call: .; clone_size: few; v_call: TRBV28; j_call: TRBJ1-5; cdr3_nt: TGTGCCAGCAGTTCGGGCAGTGTTACAGCCCAGCATTTT; cdr3_aa: CASSSGSVTAQHF
d_call: .; clone_size: few; v_call: TRBV24-1; j_call: TRBJ2-7; cdr3_nt: TGTGCCACCAGTGATGAAAGCATTCGGGAAAACTACGAGCAGTACTTC; cdr3_aa: CATSDESIRENYEQYF
d_call: .; clone_size: .; v_call: TRBV7-9; j_call: TRBJ2-5; cdr3_nt: TGTGCCAGCAGCCGACGTAGCGTGGAGACCCAGTACTTC; cdr3_aa: CASSRRSVETQYF
d_call: .; clone_size: .; v_call: TRBV20-1; j_call: TRBJ2-2; cdr3_nt: TGCAGTGCTAGAGACCACAGGGCCACCGGGGAGCTGTTTTTT; cdr3_aa: CSARDHRATGELFF